Included here is one T cell receptor beta chain sequence, with context. The data belong to a study of blood T cell repertoires in COVID-19. As for the study in general: The United States, Italy and Spain were the sources of the acute and convalescent COVID-19 samples.

The authors' processing: Amplification from reference gene primers served as the basis for estimated nucleated cell counts. TCRdb's table, derived via immunoSEQ multiplex PCR, lists solely in-frame clones and lacks some. V and J calls and clone size follow that table, whereas D and trimming were derived from the DNA. The table shows about 200,000 clones, with 82% occurring only once. This CDR3 has 14 amino acids. CDR1 and CDR2 (germline): SGHTA, FQGTGA. The V and J ends lost 5 bases and 0 bases respectively, with 9 bases between them. Enrolment of Seattle patients took place during active infection, and they were followed longitudinally.

This clonotype originated in an elderly woman with COVID-19, enrolled during active disease. Sequencing used peripheral blood. The chain combines TRBV7-3 with TRBJ2-3; tentative D call: TRBD2 (5 bases). The CDR3 loop reads CASSQRTSTDTQYF. The CDR3 DNA is TGTGCCAGCAGCCAACGGACTAGCACAGATACGCAGTATTTT.